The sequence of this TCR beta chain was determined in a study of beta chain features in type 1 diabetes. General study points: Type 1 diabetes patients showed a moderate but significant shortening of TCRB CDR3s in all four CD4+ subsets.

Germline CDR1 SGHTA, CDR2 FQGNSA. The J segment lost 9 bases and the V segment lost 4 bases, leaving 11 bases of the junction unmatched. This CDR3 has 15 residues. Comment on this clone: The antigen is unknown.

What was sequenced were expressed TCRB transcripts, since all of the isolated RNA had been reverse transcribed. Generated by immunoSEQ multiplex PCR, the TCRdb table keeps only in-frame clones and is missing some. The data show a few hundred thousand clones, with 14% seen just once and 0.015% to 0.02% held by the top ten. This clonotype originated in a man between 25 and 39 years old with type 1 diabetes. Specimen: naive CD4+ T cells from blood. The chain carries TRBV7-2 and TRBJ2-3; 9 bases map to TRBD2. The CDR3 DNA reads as TGTGCCAGCAGCTCGGGACTAGCCGCGGAGGGCACGCAGTATTTT. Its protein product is CASSSGLAAEGTQYF.